This section outlines one T cell receptor (beta chain) sequence together with its context. This sample was taken from a study of blood T cell repertoires in COVID-19. Study-wide background: Acute and convalescent COVID-19 specimens originated in the United States, Italy and Spain. T cells, B-cell-depleted T cells, or PBMCs provided the cDNA or gDNA that served as material.

Measured with immunoSEQ multiplex PCR; TCRdb has only the in-frame clones, and not every one. In the table there are just over 150,000 clones, approximately 79% of which are singletons. The Seattle patients joined while their infection was active and were tracked longitudinally afterward. Sequencing was carried out using peripheral blood. The source is a woman aged 35 to 49 with COVID-19, enrolled during active disease.

The DNA for the CDR3 is TGTGCCAGTAGTACGGACAGGGGAAGTCGTCAGCCCCAGCATTTT. Its protein is CASSTDRGSRQPQHF. The chain uses TRBV19 and TRBJ1-5; TRBD1 matches 9 bases. The germline CDR1 and CDR2 sequences are LNHDA and SQIVND (reference sequence). V lost 4 bases and J lost 6; bases outside the gene matches: 7. This CDR3 is built from 15 residues.